This T cell receptor beta chain originates from a study of regulatory T cells in long-lasting Graves disease. This clonotype was recorded at least ten times. Library construction for TCR beta used iRepertoire HTBI primers and Arm-PCR of CDR3 regions. One entry per CDR3 protein, called by TCRdb with MiXCR from the multiplex PCR reads. This table holds some 430,000 distinct CDR3 sequences, under 25% found once. The CDR3 spans 14 residues. The V end lost 8 bases, the J end lost 4 bases, and 13 bases lay between the germline ends. Germline CDR1 is KGHDR and CDR2 is SFDVKD. Sample time point: persistent/refractory GD, antithyroid drugs over 5 years with positive TRAb. TCR sequences were obtained from RNA taken from PBMCs.

The TCR sequence derives from a female donor with Graves disease. The sequencing used peripheral blood mononuclear cells (PBMCs), collected when the disease was refractory, from a patient treated with antithyroid drugs. The chain couples TRBV24-1 to TRBJ2-2, with D possibly TRBD2 on 5 matching bases. The CDR3 protein is CATKRGEGTGELFF. The CDR3 nucleotides read TGTGCCACCAAACGGGGAGAGGGCACCGGGGAGCTGTTTTTT.